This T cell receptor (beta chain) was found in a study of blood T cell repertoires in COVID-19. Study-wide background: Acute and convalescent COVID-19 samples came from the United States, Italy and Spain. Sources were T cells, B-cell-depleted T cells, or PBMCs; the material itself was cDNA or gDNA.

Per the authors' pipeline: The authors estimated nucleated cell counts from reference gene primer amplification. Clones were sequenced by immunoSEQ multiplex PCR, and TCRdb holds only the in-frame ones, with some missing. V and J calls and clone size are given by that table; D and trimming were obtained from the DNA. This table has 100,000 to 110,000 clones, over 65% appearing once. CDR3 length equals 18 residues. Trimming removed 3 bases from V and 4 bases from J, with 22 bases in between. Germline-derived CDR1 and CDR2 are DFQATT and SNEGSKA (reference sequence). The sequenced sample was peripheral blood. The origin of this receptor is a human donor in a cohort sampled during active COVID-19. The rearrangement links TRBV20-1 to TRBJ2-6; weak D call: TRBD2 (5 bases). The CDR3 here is CSASLPPALTGGANVLTF. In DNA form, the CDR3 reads TGCAGTGCTAGTCTCCCCCCAGCGCTTACGGGAGGGGCCAACGTCCTGACTTTC.